The sample holds many counts of the clone carrying this T cell receptor (beta chain). Its specificity is unknown. The V gene end was trimmed by 5 bases and the J gene end by 4 bases; junction bases not matched to a gene: 9. From germline, CDR1 is SGHRS and CDR2 YFSETQ. The CDR3 is made up of 14 amino acids. MiXCR, run by TCRdb on the 5' RACE reads, gives a single entry per CDR3 protein. Among around 140,000 distinct CDR3 sequences, 6.6% were seen once, and the ten largest hold more than 0.6%. The sample comes from a study of T cells after yellow fever vaccination. The study, taken as a whole, reports: Compared with primary, the secondary response was weaker and peaked at day 5, not 15. Post-booster repertoires again held most primary-vaccination clones (roughly 96% CD4, roughly 88% CD8).

This TCR was sampled from a man aged 30-40 years who received the YFV17D yellow fever vaccine. The input for sequencing was CD4+ T cells sorted from PBMCs, taken 10 days after the yellow fever booster vaccination. This chain joins TRBV5-1 and TRBJ2-7, with TRBD1 matching over 7 bases. CDR3 loop: CASRVLTGAYEQYF. CDR3 bases: TGCGCCAGCAGAGTTTTAACAGGGGCGTACGAGCAGTACTTC. Full variable domain (rest looked up from reference TRBV5-1 and TRBJ2-7): KAGVTQTPRYLIKTRGQQVTLSCSPISGHRSVSWYQQTPGQGLQFLFEYFSETQRNKGNFPGRFSGRQFSNSRSEMNVSTLELGDSALYLCASRVLTGAYEQYFGPGTRLTVT.